This T cell receptor beta chain was captured in a study of control samples from healthy donors and cancer patients. Libraries were prepared by immunoSEQ multiplex PCR; TCRdb keeps only in-frame clonotypes and omits some of them. The profile covers about 140,000 clones, with about 89% appearing a single time and 6% to 9% taken by the ten largest. Trimming at V came to 5 bases and at J to 2 bases, leaving 4 bases not matched to a gene. Germline CDR1 is MNHEY and CDR2 is SVGAGI. The CDR3 totals 15 residues. This clonotype was sampled from a young man in good health. The rearrangement joins TRBV6-5 to TRBJ1-3, with TRBD1 identical over 9 bases. Input material: blood. This CDR3 reads CASSKTGGAGNTIYF. CDR3 coding DNA: TGTGCCAGCAGTAAAACAGGGGGCGCTGGAAACACCATATATTTT.